These T cell receptor beta chains were read from a single sample in a study of CD8 T cells in Susac syndrome. TCRdb itself ran the immunoSEQ multiplex PCR reads through MiXCR, one entry per CDR3 protein. The sample includes over 150,000 distinct CDR3 sequences, around 94% of them seen just once. The source material was CD4+ T cells from PBMCs. These receptors all stem from a human donor with Susac syndrome. The CDR3 runs from the conserved cysteine through the conserved F or W. A D gene is named only where the DNA matches it firmly. Not all rows give a size; the values are once, few, many and, for expanded clones, a class.

v_call,clone_size,j_call,d_call,cdr3_aa,cdr3_nt
TRBV7-9,-,TRBJ2-5,-,CASSGRGLGETQYF,TGTGCCAGCAGCGGAAGGGGCCTGGGAGAGACCCAGTACTTC
TRBV30,once,TRBJ2-5,TRBD1,CAWSRWDRARLEETQYF,TGTGCCTGGAGTCGGTGGGACAGGGCCCGGTTAGAAGAGACCCAGTACTTC
TRBV2,-,TRBJ2-5,-,CASSEDSNQETQYF,TGTGCCAGCAGTGAAGATTCGAACCAAGAGACCCAGTACTTC
TRBV9,-,TRBJ1-1,-,CASSVEMNTEAFF,TGTGCCAGCAGCGTAGAGATGAACACTGAAGCTTTCTTT
TRBV18,-,TRBJ2-5,-,CASSPRGSTQAKETQYF,TGTGCCAGCTCACCAAGGGGGTCAACACAGGCCAAAGAGACCCAGTACTTC
TRBV20-1,-,TRBJ1-5,-,CSAVVYSNQPQHF,TGCAGTGCTGTTGTTTATAGCAATCAGCCCCAGCATTTT
TRBV9,-,TRBJ1-2,-,CASSPPPGRVYGYTF,TGTGCCAGCAGCCCCCCCCCGGGCAGGGTCTATGGCTACACCTTC
TRBV4-3,-,TRBJ2-5,TRBD2,CASSQDGAGVGETQYF,TGCGCCAGCAGCCAAGACGGGGCGGGAGTTGGAGAGACCCAGTACTTC
TRBV20-1,-,TRBJ2-1,TRBD1,CSARTGSLNEQFF,TGCAGTGCTCGGACAGGGTCTCTCAATGAGCAGTTCTTC
TRBV29-1,once,TRBJ2-1,-,CSVTTGYNEQFF,TGCAGCGTTACAACAGGGTACAATGAGCAGTTCTTC
TRBV27,-,TRBJ2-7,TRBD1,CASRRTGGNYEQYF,TGTGCCAGCAGGCGGACAGGGGGTAACTACGAGCAGTACTTC
TRBV20-1,-,TRBJ1-2,-,CSARSGVTNYGYTF,TGCAGTGCTAGGTCGGGGGTCACTAACTATGGCTACACCTTC
TRBV4-2,-,TRBJ2-5,-,CASSRDSGVAFQETQYF,TGTGCCAGCAGCCGGGACAGCGGGGTCGCCTTTCAAGAGACCCAGTACTTC
TRBV30,once,TRBJ1-5,TRBD1,CAWGFGQGRQPQHF,TGTGCCTGGGGTTTTGGACAGGGAAGACAGCCCCAGCATTTT
TRBV20-1,-,TRBJ2-3,TRBD2,CSARGTSGLTDTQYF,TGCAGTGCTAGAGGGACTAGCGGGCTCACAGATACGCAGTATTTT
TRBV9,-,TRBJ1-3,TRBD1,CASSVDVGQGANTIYF,TGTGCCAGCAGCGTAGACGTGGGACAGGGGGCGAACACCATATATTTT
TRBV4-1,-,TRBJ2-7,-,CASSQRSGTGTYEQYF,TGCGCCAGCAGCCAGAGGTCCGGGACGGGAACCTACGAGCAGTACTTC
TRBV12-3/TRBV12-4,-,TRBJ2-1,-,CASSFGLSSYNEQFF,TGTGCCAGCAGTTTTGGTCTTAGCTCCTACAATGAGCAGTTCTTC
TRBV19,-,TRBJ2-7,-,CASSNLNEQYF,TGTGCCAGTAGCAACTTAAACGAGCAGTACTTC
TRBV18,-,TRBJ1-2,-,CASSPNTRENGYTF,TGTGCCAGCTCACCAAATACCAGGGAGAATGGCTACACCTTC
TRBV27,-,TRBJ1-1,-,CASSDTLNTEAFF,TGTGCCAGCAGTGACACTTTGAACACTGAAGCTTTCTTT
TRBV2,-,TRBJ1-1,-,CASKTGRNTEAFF,TGTGCCAGCAAGACTGGTCGGAACACTGAAGCTTTCTTT
TRBV5-4,few,TRBJ1-1,-,CASSFQGNTEAFF,TGTGCCAGCAGTTTTCAGGGAAACACTGAAGCTTTCTTT
TRBV19,-,TRBJ1-1,TRBD1,CASSNGQGLVAFF,TGTGCCAGTAGTAACGGACAGGGGCTCGTCGCTTTCTTT
TRBV30,-,TRBJ2-1,TRBD2,CAWSVRAGGPGNEQFF,TGTGCCTGGAGTGTACGAGCGGGAGGGCCAGGCAATGAGCAGTTCTTC
TRBV29-1,-,TRBJ2-2,TRBD1,CSVNRGKDTGELFF,TGCAGCGTTAACAGGGGAAAGGACACCGGGGAGCTGTTTTTT
TRBV30,-,TRBJ1-1,-,CAWGKMGGNTEAFF,TGTGCCTGGGGGAAAATGGGGGGGAACACTGAAGCTTTCTTT